The present entry profiles one T cell receptor (beta chain) with its context. Its antigen is unknown. There are 13 residues in the CDR3. Germline lookup yields CDR1 MNHEY and CDR2 SMNVEV (reference sequence). Trimming removed 5 bases from V and 14 bases from J, with 19 bases in between. The data were obtained in a study of shared clonotypes between healthy human individuals. Study-level points and caveats: Rarefaction demonstrated incomplete sorted-subset sequencing despite large depth. Unshared clonotypes carried lower generation probabilities than those common to all four donors.

Each of the donors was a healthy adult who was HIV-negative and had not had a recent acute infection or vaccination. The table came from immunoSEQ multiplex PCR; TCRdb's copy has only in-frame clones and leaves some out. Of fewer than 200,000 clones listed, 66% were seen once; the top ten hold about 10%. The J gene is TRBJ2-1, the V gene TRBV27; no definite D call. The sample taken for sequencing was memory CD4+ T cells sorted from blood. Described subset: CD45RA-negative fraction. The clonotype originates from a man aged 30 to 45 in good health. The CDR3 nucleotides are TGTGCCAGCAGTCTCGCCCCCCGGTTTGGTGAGTTCTTC. This codes for CASSLAPRFGEFF.